This T cell receptor beta chain was observed in a study of T-cell reconstitution after alpha-beta-depleted transplantation in children. CDR3 size: 13 residues. In germline, CDR1 is ENHRY, CDR2 SYGVKD. Trimming pared 10 bases from V and 3 bases from J, leaving 13 bases between. The TCRbeta library incorporated unique molecular identifiers. TCRdb re-called the PCR reads through MiXCR, storing one row per CDR3 protein. The table records about 500,000 distinct CDR3 sequences, 30% to 35% of them present only once. The TCR comes from a human donor who donated a stem cell graft to a child with aplastic anemia. The rearrangement uses TRBV10-3 and TRBJ2-1; D is perhaps TRBD1 (6 bases). The material sequenced was PBMCs from the stem cell graft donor, taken from the stem cell graft. DNA of the CDR3: TGTGCCACAGGGGCGAACGACTACAATGAGCAGTTCTTC. As protein: CATGANDYNEQFF.